This TCR beta chain was captured by sequencing in a study of CD8 T cells in Susac syndrome. Across the whole study: Among sequenced Susac syndrome patients, five or six had active disease and 8 or 9 were in remission. Study-wide results and limits: Within Susac syndrome CD4+ T cell repertoires, clonal expansion was not evident.

The RNA input was about 0.5 to 1 ug, and it was reverse transcribed with random hexamers. One entry per CDR3 protein, called by TCRdb with MiXCR from the immunoSEQ multiplex PCR reads. The table records about 240,000 distinct CDR3 sequences, about 95% of them present only once. With regard to this clonotype: Antigen: not known.

Sequencing of TCR beta was performed on blood CD8+ and CD4+ T cells. V lost 5 bases and J lost 0, with 16 bases in between. This CDR3 contains 16 residues. Germline CDR1 LNHNV, CDR2 YYDKDF (reference sequence). This TCR was recovered from a human donor with Susac syndrome. The V call is TRBV15, the J call TRBJ1-1, with unresolved D. Sequenced sample: CD4+ T cells from PBMCs. The CDR3 DNA reads TGTGCCACCAGCTATAGGATCAAAACGATGAACACTGAAGCTTTCTTT. Translation: CATSYRIKTMNTEAFF.